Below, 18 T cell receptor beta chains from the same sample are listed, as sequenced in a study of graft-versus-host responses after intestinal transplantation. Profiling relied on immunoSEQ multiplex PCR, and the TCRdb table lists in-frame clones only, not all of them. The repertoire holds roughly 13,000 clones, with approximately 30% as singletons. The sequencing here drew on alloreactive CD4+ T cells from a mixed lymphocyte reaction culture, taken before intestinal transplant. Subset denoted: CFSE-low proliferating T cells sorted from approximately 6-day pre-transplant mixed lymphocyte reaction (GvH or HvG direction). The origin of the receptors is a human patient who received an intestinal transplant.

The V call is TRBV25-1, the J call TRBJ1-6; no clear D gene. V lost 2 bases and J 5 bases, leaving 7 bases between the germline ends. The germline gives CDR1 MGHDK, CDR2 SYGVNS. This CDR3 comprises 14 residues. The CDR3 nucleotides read TGTGCCAGCAGTGAACTATTAGATAATTCACCCCTCCACTTT. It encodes CASSELLDNSPLHF.

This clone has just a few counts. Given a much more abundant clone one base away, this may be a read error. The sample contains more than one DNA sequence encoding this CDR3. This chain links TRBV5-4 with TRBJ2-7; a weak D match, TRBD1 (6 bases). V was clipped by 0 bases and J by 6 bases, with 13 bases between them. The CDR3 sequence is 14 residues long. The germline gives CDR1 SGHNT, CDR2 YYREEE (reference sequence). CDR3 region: CASSLGDTGFEQYF. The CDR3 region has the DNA TGTGCCAGCAGCTTGGGGGACACAGGGTTCGAGCAGTACTTC.

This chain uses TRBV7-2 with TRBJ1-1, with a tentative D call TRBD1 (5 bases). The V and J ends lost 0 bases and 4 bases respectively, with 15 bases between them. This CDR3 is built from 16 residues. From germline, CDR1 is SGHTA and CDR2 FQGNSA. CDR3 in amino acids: CASSLAGLTVSTEAFF. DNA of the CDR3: TGTGCCAGCAGCTTAGCGGGGCTGACAGTCAGCACTGAAGCTTTCTTT.

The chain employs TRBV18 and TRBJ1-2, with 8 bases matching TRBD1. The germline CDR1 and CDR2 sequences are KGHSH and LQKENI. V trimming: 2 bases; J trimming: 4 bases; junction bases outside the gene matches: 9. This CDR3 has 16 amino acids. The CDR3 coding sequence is TGTGCCAGCTCACCAACGGGGGACAGGTCCAGCTATGGCTACACCTTC. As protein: CASSPTGDRSSYGYTF.

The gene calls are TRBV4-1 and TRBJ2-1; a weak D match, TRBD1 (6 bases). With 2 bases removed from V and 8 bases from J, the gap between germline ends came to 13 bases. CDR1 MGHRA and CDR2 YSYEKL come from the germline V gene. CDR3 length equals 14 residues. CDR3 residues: CASSQPTGWYEQFF. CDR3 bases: TGCGCCAGCAGCCAACCGACAGGATGGTATGAGCAGTTCTTC.

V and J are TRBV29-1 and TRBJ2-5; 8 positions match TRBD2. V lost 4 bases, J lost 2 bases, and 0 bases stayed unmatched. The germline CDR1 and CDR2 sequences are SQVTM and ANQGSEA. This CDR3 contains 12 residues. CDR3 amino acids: CSVGLAQETQYF. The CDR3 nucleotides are TGCAGCGTTGGACTAGCGCAAGAGACCCAGTACTTC.

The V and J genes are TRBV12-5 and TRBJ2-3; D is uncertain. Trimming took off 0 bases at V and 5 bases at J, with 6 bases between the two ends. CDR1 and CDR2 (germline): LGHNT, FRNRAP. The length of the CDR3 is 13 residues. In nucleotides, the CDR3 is TGTGCTAGTGGTTTGGTGGGCCGAGATACGCAGTATTTT. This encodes CASGLVGRDTQYF.

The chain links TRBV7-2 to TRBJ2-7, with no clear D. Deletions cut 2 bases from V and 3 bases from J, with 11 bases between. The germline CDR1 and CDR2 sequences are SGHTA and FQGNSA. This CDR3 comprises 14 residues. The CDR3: CASSLHDGDYEQYF. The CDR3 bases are TGTGCCAGCAGCTTACACGACGGAGACTACGAGCAGTACTTC.

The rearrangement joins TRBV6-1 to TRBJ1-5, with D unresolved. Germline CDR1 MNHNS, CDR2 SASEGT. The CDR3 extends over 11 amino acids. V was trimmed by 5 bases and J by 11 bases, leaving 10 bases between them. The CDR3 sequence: CASSYEGAQHF. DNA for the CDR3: TGTGCCAGCAGTTACGAGGGAGCCCAGCATTTT.

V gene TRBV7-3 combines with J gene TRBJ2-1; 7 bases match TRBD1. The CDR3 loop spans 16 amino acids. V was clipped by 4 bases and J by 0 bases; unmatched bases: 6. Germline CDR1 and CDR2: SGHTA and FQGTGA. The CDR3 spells CASSSGRDSSYNEQFF. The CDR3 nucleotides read TGTGCCAGCAGCTCCGGCAGGGACAGCTCCTACAATGAGCAGTTCTTC.

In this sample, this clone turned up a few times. CDR3 sequence reads: CASDSLRTSGFRSYNEQFF. The CDR3 DNA follows: TGTGCTAGTGATTCTCTCAGGACTAGCGGGTTTCGCTCCTACAATGAGCAGTTCTTC. The genes are TRBV12-5 and TRBJ2-1, with 11 bases matching TRBD2. V shed 7 bases and J 0 bases; nucleotides not matched to a gene: 14. The germline V gene encodes CDR1 LGHNT and CDR2 FRNRAP. There are 19 residues in the CDR3.

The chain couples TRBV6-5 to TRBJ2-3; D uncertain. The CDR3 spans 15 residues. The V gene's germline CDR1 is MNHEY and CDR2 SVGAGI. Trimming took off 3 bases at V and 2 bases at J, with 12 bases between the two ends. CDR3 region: CASSYSHRHTDTQYF. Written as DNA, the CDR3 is TGTGCCAGCAGTTATTCCCACAGACACACAGATACGCAGTATTTT.

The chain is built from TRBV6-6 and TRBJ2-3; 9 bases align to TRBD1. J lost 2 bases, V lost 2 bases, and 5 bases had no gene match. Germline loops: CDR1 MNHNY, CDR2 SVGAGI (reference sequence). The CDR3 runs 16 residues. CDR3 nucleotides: TGTGCCAGCAGTTACCCCGGACAGGGGTACACAGATACGCAGTATTTT. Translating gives CASSYPGQGYTDTQYF.

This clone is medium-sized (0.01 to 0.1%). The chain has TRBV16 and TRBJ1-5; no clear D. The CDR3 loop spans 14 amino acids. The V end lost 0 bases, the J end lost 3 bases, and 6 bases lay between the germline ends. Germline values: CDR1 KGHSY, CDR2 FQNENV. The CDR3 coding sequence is TGTGCCAGCAGCCAATCAACCTCCAATCAGCCCCAGCATTTT. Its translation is CASSQSTSNQPQHF.

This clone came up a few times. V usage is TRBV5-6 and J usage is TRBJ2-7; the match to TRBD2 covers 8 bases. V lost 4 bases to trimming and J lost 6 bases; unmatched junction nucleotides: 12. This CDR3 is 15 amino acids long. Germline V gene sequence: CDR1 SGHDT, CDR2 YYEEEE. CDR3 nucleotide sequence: TGTGCCAGCAGCATACTAGCGGAGCCCAGGAGCGAGCAGTACTTC. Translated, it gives CASSILAEPRSEQYF.

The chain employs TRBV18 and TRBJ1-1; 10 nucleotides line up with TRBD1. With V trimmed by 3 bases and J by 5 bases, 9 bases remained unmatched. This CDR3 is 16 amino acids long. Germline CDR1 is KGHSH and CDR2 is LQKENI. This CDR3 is CASSPGGTGERTEAFF. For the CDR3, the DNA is TGTGCCAGCTCACCTGGAGGGACAGGGGAAAGAACTGAAGCTTTCTTT.

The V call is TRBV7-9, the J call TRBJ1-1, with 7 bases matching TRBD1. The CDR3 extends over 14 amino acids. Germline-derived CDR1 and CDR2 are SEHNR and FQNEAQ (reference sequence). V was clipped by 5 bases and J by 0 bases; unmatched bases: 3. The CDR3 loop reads CASSGGQMNTEAFF. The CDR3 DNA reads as TGTGCCAGCAGCGGGGGACAGATGAACACTGAAGCTTTCTTT. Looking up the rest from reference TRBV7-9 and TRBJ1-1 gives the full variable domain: DTGVSQNPRHKITKRGQNVTFRCDPISEHNRLYWYRQTLGQGPEFLTYFQNEAQLEKSRLLSDRFSAERPKGSFSTLEIQRTEQGDSAMYLCASSGGQMNTEAFFGQGTRLTVV.

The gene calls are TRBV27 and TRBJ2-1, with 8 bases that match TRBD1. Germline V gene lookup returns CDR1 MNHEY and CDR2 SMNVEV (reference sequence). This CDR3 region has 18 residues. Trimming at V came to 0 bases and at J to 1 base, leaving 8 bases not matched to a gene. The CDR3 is CASSLSPGTGLSYNEQFF. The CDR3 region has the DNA TGTGCCAGCAGTTTATCTCCAGGGACAGGACTTTCCTACAATGAGCAGTTCTTC.